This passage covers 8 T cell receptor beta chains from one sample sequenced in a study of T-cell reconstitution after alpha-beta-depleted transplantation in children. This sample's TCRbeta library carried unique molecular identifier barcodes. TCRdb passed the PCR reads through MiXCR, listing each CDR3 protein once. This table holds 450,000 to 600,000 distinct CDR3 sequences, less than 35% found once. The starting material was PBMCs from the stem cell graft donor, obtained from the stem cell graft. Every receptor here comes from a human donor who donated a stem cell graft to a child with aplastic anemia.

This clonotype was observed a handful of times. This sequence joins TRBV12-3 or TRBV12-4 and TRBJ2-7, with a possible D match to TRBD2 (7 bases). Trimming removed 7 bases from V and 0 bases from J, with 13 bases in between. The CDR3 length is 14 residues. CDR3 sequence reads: CASKGGRTSYEQYV. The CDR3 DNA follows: TGTGCCAGCAAGGGGGGGCGGACCTCCTACGAGCAGTACGTC.

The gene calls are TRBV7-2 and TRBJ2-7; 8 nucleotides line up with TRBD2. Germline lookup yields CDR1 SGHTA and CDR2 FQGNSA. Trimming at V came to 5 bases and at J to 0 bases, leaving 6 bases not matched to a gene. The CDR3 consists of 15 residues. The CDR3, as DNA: TGTGCCAGCAGCCAAAGCGGGAGACCCTCCTACGAGCAGTACTTC. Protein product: CASSQSGRPSYEQYF. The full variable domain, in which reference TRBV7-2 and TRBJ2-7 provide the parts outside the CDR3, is GAGVSQSPSNKVTEKGKDVELRCDPISGHTALYWYRQSLGQGLEFLIYFQGNSAPDKSGLPSDRFSAERTGGSVSTLTIQRTQQEDSAVYLCASSQSGRPSYEQYFGPGTRLTVT.

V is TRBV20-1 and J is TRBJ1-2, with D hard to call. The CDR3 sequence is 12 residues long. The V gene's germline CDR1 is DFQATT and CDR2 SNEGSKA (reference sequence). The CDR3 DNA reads TGCAGGACGGGAAACACTGCCTATGGCTACACCTTC. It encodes CRTGNTAYGYTF.

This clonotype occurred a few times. The CDR3, as DNA: TGCGCCAGCATGGGGGACGGGGGTGTGGCTTTCTTT. Its translation is CASMGDGGVAFF. The chain recombines TRBV5-1 with TRBJ1-1; D might be TRBD1 (5 bases). The CDR3 runs 12 residues. V lost 6 bases, J lost 11 bases, and 17 bases lay in between. Germline CDR1 reads SGHRS; CDR2 reads YFSETQ. Together with reference TRBV5-1 and TRBJ1-1, the CDR3 gives the full variable domain: KAGVTQTPRYLIKTRGQQVTLSCSPISGHRSVSWYQQTPGQGLQFLFEYFSETQRNKGNFPGRFSGRQFSNSRSEMNVSTLELGDSALYLCASMGDGGVAFFGQGTRLTVV.

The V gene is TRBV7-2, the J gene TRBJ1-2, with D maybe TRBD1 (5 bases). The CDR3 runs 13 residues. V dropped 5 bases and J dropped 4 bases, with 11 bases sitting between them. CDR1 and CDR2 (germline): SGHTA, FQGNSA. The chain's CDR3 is CASSRGRVYGYTF. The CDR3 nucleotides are TGTGCCAGCAGCCGGGGACGGGTCTATGGCTACACCTTC.

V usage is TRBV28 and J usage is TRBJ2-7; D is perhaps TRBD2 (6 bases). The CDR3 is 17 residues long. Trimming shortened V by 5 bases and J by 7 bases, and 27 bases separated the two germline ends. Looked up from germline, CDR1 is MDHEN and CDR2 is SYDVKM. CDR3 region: CASSPPPLRGGAEEQYV. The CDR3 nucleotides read TGTGCCAGCAGTCCCCCTCCACTTAGGGGAGGAGCAGAGGAGCAGTACGTC.

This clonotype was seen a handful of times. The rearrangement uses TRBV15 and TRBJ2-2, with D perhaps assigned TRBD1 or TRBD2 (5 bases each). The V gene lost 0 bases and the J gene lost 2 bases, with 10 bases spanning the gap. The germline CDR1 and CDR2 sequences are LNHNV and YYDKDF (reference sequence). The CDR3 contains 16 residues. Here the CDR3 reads CATSREERGNTGELFF. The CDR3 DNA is TGTGCCACCAGCAGAGAGGAGAGGGGAAACACCGGGGAGCTGTTTTTT.

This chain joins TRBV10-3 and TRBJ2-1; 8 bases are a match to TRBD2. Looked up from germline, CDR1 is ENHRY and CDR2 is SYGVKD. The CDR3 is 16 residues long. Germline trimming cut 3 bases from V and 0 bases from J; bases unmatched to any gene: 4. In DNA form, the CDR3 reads TGTGCCATCAGTGATTCCAGCGGGAGCTCCTACAATGAGCAGTTCTTC. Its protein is CAISDSSGSSYNEQFF.